This T cell receptor beta chain was identified in a study of blood T cell repertoires in COVID-19. At the level of the study: The United States, Italy and Spain provided the acute and convalescent COVID-19 samples.

Here immunoSEQ multiplex PCR was the method, and the copy in TCRdb shows in-frame clones only, minus some. The sample gives under 200,000 clones, 89% of which show up once; roughly 0.8% is in the top ten. In germline, CDR1 is MNHEY, CDR2 SVGAGI. V lost 6 bases and J lost 0, with 10 bases in between. The CDR3 is 14 residues long. The chain combines TRBV6-5 with TRBJ2-3, with D possibly TRBD2 on 6 matching bases. The source of this sequence is a woman aged 18-35 years who had recovered from COVID-19. Input material: PBMCs or T cells enriched from blood (not recorded which). This CDR3 reads CASREGLSTDTQYF. The DNA for the CDR3 is TGTGCCAGCAGAGAGGGACTTAGCACAGATACGCAGTATTTT.